This record covers a single T cell receptor beta chain. The antigen this receptor binds is unknown. Base qualities are missing; no much larger clone stands one base away. This sample stems from a study of long-term antiretroviral therapy in people with HIV (dated by TCRdb to 2021 to 2024). General notes on the study: The earliest samples were collected roughly a decade before the 2015 WHO recommendation for immediate ART, at a time when ART was usually postponed until CD4 counts fell. Of the roughly 30 participants with HIV, fewer than twelve were female. A retrospective serial study tested whether ART initiation and durable HIV suppression were associated with changes in peripheral blood TRB repertoire composition and diversity. The cohort contributed 150 to 200 cryopreserved PBMC samples from a few dozen adults with confirmed HIV infection, collected serially over a mean of about 6 years (range 1-12). No cross-contamination during QIAcube processing turned up in test extractions that ran a monoclonal T-cell line alongside 33 polyclonal samples.

The germline V gene yields SGHTA for CDR1 and FQGTGA for CDR2. The CDR3, cysteine through phenylalanine, is 14 amino acids long. Solely the CDR3 DNA is kept, with 42 bases framed from the first base. V loses 5 bases at its end and J loses 0 bases; junction bases beyond the gene matches: 0. Study-wide conclusions, independent of this receptor: No data were available on ART adherence, viral resistance or therapy changes, limiting inferences about post-ART repertoire changes. A significant increase in TRB diversity was found to be associated with ART initiation, although TRB diversity was observed to remain significantly below that of transplant donor controls even after long-term ART. Compared with controls, HIV repertoires had narrower CDR3 length ranges, and the network structure pointed to an antigen-experienced repertoire that shifted only slightly toward naive after ART. Because PBMC availability was limited, only the TCR beta chain was sequenced, with no alpha chain pairing. At every time point, the repertoire was dominated by expanded TRB clones first identified before ART initiation, although this dominance fluctuated and, in many PLHIV, declined after ART. The samples span the years 2004 to 2017, and the ART regimens used may be less effective than current regimens. Because pre-ART samples had limited cell numbers, profiling was done on unsorted PBMC rather than on sorted CD4+ and CD8+ T cells.

Sequencing of the TRB variable region was done with the immunoSEQ hsTCRB v3.0 assay at survey level resolution. The target sequencing depth for TRB was roughly 35,000-50,000 T-cell genomes per sample. TRB libraries were pooled and sequenced on an Illumina MiSeq using a v3 150-cycle kit. From the authors' description of their analysis: Repertoire analysis ran in R within a reproducible Nextflow workflow covering QC, data transformation and analysis. LymphoSeq2, an R package for AIRR-Seq data exploration, was used to implement custom analyses. A few samples that yielded fewer than 5000 total TRB sequences were excluded, so that approximately 200 HIV repertoires were analyzed. Among the approximately 180 retained HIV repertoires, some 57 were collected before ART initiation and 120 to 140 were collected after ART initiation. Repertoires were downsampled to 5000 TRB nucleotide sequences, and summary statistics were averaged over 100 downsampling iterations. The analysis kept only TRB sequences whose CDR3 regions were at least seven amino acids long. Two measures captured diversity: a Shannon entropy-derived clonality score and the Gini coefficient. Repertoire networks linked the top 5000 CDR3 amino acid sequences whenever two sequences differed by an edit distance of one. For TRB CDR3 amino acid sequences, GLIPH2 was used to predict antigen specificity groups and MHC restriction. CDR3 amino acid sequences were matched against VDJdb and McPAS-TCR to flag known CMV, EBV, HIV or tissue antigen associations. Pre-ART, post-ART and control groups were compared with Wilcoxon signed-rank tests and Holm-Bonferroni correction. Sourced from immuneACCESS, this table was stored by TCRdb with only in-frame sequences that have V and J called. A share of the clones is absent; for the studies checked, an unresolved V gene accounts for under half, and the remainder has no known explanation. V, J and clone size are those of that table, while D and trimming were read from the DNA. The sample has under 45,000 clones on record, around 85% of them singletons. The ten largest clonotypes hold approximately 5.3% of the sample.

Inclusion was restricted to participants for whom at least one PBMC sample before ART initiation and at least two post-ART samples were available. Treatment was received in the United States of America by all participants with HIV. Before DNA extraction, cryopreserved samples containing about 0.95-10 million PBMC were thawed and washed. At the time of the earliest PBMC sample, participants with HIV were aged between about 20 and 55 years. PBMC samples were contributed by each participant from 1-4 timepoints before ART initiation and 2-8 timepoints after ART initiation, with a median of 7 samples. Serial HIV viral load, CD4+ T-cell count, ART history and demographic data were obtained for every participant. Using a Qiagen kit on a QIAcube, genomic DNA was extracted from unsorted PBMC, with samples processed in batches of 12.

The TCR comes from a woman aged 45 to 65 with HIV. This receptor chain uses TRBV7-3 and TRBJ2-1, with TRBD2 matching 8 junction bases. This material consisted of unsorted PBMCs, taken 3.1 years after starting antiretroviral therapy. The CDR3 region has the sequence CASSAGGSYNEQFF. DNA sequence: TGTGCCAGCAGCGCGGGAGGCTCCTACAATGAGCAGTTCTTC.